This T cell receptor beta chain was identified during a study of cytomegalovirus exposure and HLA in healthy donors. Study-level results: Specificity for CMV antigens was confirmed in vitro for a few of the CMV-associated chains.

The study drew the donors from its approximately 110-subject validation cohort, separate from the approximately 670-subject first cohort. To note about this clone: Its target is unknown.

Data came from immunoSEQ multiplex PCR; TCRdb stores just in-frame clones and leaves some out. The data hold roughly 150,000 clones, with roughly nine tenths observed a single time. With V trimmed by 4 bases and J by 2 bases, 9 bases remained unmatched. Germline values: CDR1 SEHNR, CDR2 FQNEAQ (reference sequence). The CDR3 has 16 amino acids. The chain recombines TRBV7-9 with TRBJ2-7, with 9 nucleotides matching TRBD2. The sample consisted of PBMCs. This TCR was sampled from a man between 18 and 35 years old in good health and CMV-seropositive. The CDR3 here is CASSSLRGGRAYEQYF. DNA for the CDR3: TGTGCCAGCAGCTCCCTGCGGGGCGGGAGGGCCTACGAGCAGTACTTC.